This T cell receptor (beta chain) comes out of a study of OX40 agonist ivuxolimab in advanced cancers. Whole-study findings and limits: At 0.1 to 3.0 mg/kg and by week 6, CD4+ and CD8+ T cells in the blood had expanded clonally.

Generated by immunoSEQ multiplex PCR, the TCRdb table keeps only in-frame clones and is missing some. The sample shows tens of thousands of clones, roughly 94% of them seen only once. V dropped 5 bases and J dropped 0; count of bases not matched to a gene: 20. This CDR3 is built from 19 residues. Germline CDR1 SQVTM, CDR2 ANQGSEA. Note on this clone: Its matching antigen is unknown.

This receptor was identified in an adult with an advanced solid tumor such as melanoma, head and neck, liver or kidney cancer. The J gene is TRBJ1-1, the V gene TRBV29-1; 8 bases agree with TRBD1. The starting material was CD4+ or CD8+ T cells sorted from blood, obtained in a trial of the OX40 agonist ivuxolimab. CDR3 sequence (DNA): TGCAGCGTTAGGGGAATTTGGAGCGACAGGGGCGATTTGAACACTGAAGCTTTCTTT. Protein: CSVRGIWSDRGDLNTEAFF.